Below are 8 T cell receptor beta chains sequenced from a single sample in a study of T cell responses to AZD1222 COVID-19 vaccine. The protocol was immunoSEQ multiplex PCR, while the TCRdb copy is restricted to in-frame clones and leaves out a portion. This repertoire shows around 95,000 clones, around 87% found once; its top ten account for 2.8%. This sample comprised peripheral blood, obtained on day 0 of AZD1222 vaccination. These TCRs come from an adult in good health.

The chain couples TRBV28 to TRBJ1-3, with 8 bases that match TRBD1. The CDR3 contains 14 residues. The germline gives CDR1 MDHEN, CDR2 SYDVKM. V shed 3 bases and J 8 bases; nucleotides not matched to a gene: 6. The CDR3 coding sequence is TGTGCCAGCAGTTTTGGACAGGGAGGGTACACCATATATTTT. Its protein is CASSFGQGGYTIYF.

V usage is TRBV15 and J usage is TRBJ1-4; no firm D call. CDR1 is LNHNV and CDR2 is YYDKDF in the germline V gene (reference sequence). The CDR3 runs 15 residues. V dropped 6 bases and J dropped 1 base, with 12 bases sitting between them. The CDR3 protein is CATRGRVQTNEKLFF. In DNA form, the CDR3 reads TGTGCCACCAGGGGAAGGGTACAAACTAATGAAAAACTGTTTTTT.

The V gene is TRBV12-3 or TRBV12-4, the J gene TRBJ2-6, with 8 bases fitting TRBD1. The CDR3 runs to 13 residues. V shed 5 bases, J shed 8 bases, and the junction held 2 bases outside the gene matches. Here the CDR3 reads CASSRTGPNVLTF. For the CDR3, the DNA is TGTGCCAGCAGTCGGACAGGGCCCAACGTCCTGACTTTC.

This clone has a handful of counts. This rearrangement joins TRBV7-9 to TRBJ1-1; 7 bases match TRBD1. Germline V lookup: CDR1 SEHNR, CDR2 FQNEAQ (reference sequence). The CDR3 length is 13 residues. With V trimmed by 3 bases and J by 5 bases, 3 bases remained unmatched. CDR3 amino acids: CASSFRGLTEAFF. For the CDR3, the DNA is TGTGCCAGCAGCTTTAGGGGGCTGACTGAAGCTTTCTTT.

The chain has TRBV9 and TRBJ1-1; D is unclear. CDR3 size: 13 residues. V dropped 4 bases and J dropped 4 bases, with 11 bases sitting between them. Germline V CDR1 and CDR2: SGDLS, YYNGEE. CDR3 amino acids: CASSTRGSTEAFF. The CDR3 DNA is TGTGCCAGCAGCACCCGAGGGTCCACTGAAGCTTTCTTT. The full variable domain, with the rest looked up from reference TRBV9 and TRBJ1-1, is DSGVTQTPKHLITATGQRVTLRCSPRSGDLSVYWYQQSLDQGLQFLIQYYNGEERAKGNILERFSAQQFPDLHSELNLSSLELGDSALYFCASSTRGSTEAFFGQGTRLTVV.

The chain has TRBV6-5 and TRBJ2-1; perhaps TRBD2 as D (6 bases). Germline V gene lookup returns CDR1 MNHEY and CDR2 SVGAGI. The CDR3 totals 12 residues. Trimming shortened V by 6 bases and J by 9 bases, and 12 bases separated the two germline ends. In DNA form, the CDR3 reads TGTGCCAGCAGACGGGAGAACGGTGAGCAGTTCTTC. Protein sequence: CASRRENGEQFF.

The chain carries TRBV11-3 and TRBJ2-1; possible D gene TRBD2, 5 bases. Germline assignment: CDR1 SGHNT and CDR2 YENEEA. CDR3 length: 12 amino acids. V lost 3 bases, J lost 7 bases, and 7 bases lay in between. CDR3 protein: CASSFGVNEQFF. The CDR3 region has the DNA TGTGCCAGCAGCTTCGGGGTGAATGAGCAGTTCTTC. Using reference TRBV11-3 and TRBJ2-1 for the parts outside the CDR3, the full variable domain is EAGVVQSPRYKIIEKKQPVAFWCNPISGHNTLYWYLQNLGQGPELLIRYENEEAVDDSQLPKDRFSAERLKGVDSTLKIQPAELGDSAVYLCASSFGVNEQFFGPGTRLTVL.

This rearrangement joins TRBV14 to TRBJ2-1; perhaps TRBD1 as D (6 bases). V dropped 4 bases and J dropped 0 bases, with 16 bases sitting between them. The CDR3 runs 17 residues. Germline V gives CDR1 SGHDN, CDR2 FVKESK. The CDR3 DNA follows: TGTGCCAGCAGCCGGTCGGACAGCCTGGTCTCCTACAATGAGCAGTTCTTC. Translated, it gives CASSRSDSLVSYNEQFF.